The 30 T cell receptor beta chains below all came from one sample that was sequenced in a study of blood T cell repertoires in COVID-19. The method was immunoSEQ multiplex PCR; TCRdb's version includes in-frame clones alone and lacks a portion of them. The data hold 160,000 or so clones, with 90% observed a single time. The source material was peripheral blood. The receptors here all came from a man aged 60 to 69 with active or convalescent COVID-19.

The CDR3 loop reads CASSKGQGTETQYF. CDR3 DNA: TGCGCCAGCAGCAAGGGCCAGGGGACGGAGACCCAGTACTTC. The chain links TRBV5-1 to TRBJ2-5, with TRBD1 as a possible D gene (6 bases). Trimming took off 4 bases at V and 5 bases at J, with 15 bases between the two ends. Germline assignment: CDR1 SGHRS and CDR2 YFSETQ. The CDR3 totals 14 residues.

The CDR3 DNA reads TGTGCCAGCTCACCGACAGGGACTGGCTACACCTTC. It encodes CASSPTGTGYTF. The chain couples TRBV18 to TRBJ1-2, with 7 bases matching TRBD1. CDR3 length equals 12 residues. Germline V gene sequence: CDR1 KGHSH, CDR2 LQKENI. V lost 3 bases to trimming and J lost 7 bases; unmatched junction nucleotides: 2.

The gene calls are TRBV7-9 and TRBJ2-3, with D perhaps matching TRBD1 (6 bases). CDR1 and CDR2 (germline): SEHNR, FQNEAQ (reference sequence). V was trimmed by 5 bases and J by 6 bases, leaving 18 bases between them. CDR3 length equals 15 residues. The CDR3 DNA follows: TGTGCCAGCAGCCCAACAGGGAGCTTCTCCGATACGCAGTATTTT. This sequence encodes CASSPTGSFSDTQYF.

The rearrangement joins TRBV19 to TRBJ1-2; 7 bases map to TRBD1. CDR3 length: 13 residues. Trimming at V came to 6 bases and at J to 4 bases, leaving 5 bases not matched to a gene. Germline CDR1 LNHDA, CDR2 SQIVND (reference sequence). This CDR3 reads CASSPGQSYGYTF. CDR3 sequence (DNA): TGTGCCAGTAGCCCGGGACAGTCCTATGGCTACACCTTC.

The chain combines TRBV10-3 with TRBJ2-3; TRBD1 matches 7 bases. Germline V CDR1 and CDR2: ENHRY, SYGVKD. CDR3 size: 15 residues. V lost 5 bases, J lost 2 bases, and 7 bases stayed unmatched. The chain's CDR3 is CAISPRTGNTDTQYF. The DNA for the CDR3 is TGTGCCATCAGTCCCCGGACAGGAAACACAGATACGCAGTATTTT.

The CDR3 here is CASTRDRGTGELFF. In nucleotides, the CDR3 is TGTGCCAGTACCAGGGACAGGGGGACCGGGGAGCTGTTTTTT. The chain has TRBV19 and TRBJ2-2, with 11 bases matching TRBD1. CDR1 and CDR2 from the germline V gene are LNHDA and SQIVND (reference sequence). The J segment lost 5 bases and the V segment lost 7 bases, leaving 3 bases of the junction unmatched. CDR3 length: 14 residues.

This chain connects TRBV5-1 to TRBJ1-1; TRBD1 agrees at 11 bases. CDR1 and CDR2 from the germline V gene are SGHRS and YFSETQ. The CDR3 totals 15 residues. Germline trimming cut 3 bases from V and 7 bases from J; bases unmatched to any gene: 8. The CDR3 DNA reads TGCGCCAGCAGCTCCGGGACAGGGGGGATTGGTGAAGCTTTCTTT. This sequence encodes CASSSGTGGIGEAFF.

The chain is built from TRBV5-4 and TRBJ1-2; 10 bases line up with TRBD1. The germline V gene has CDR1 SGHNT and CDR2 YYREEE (reference sequence). This CDR3 spans 15 amino acids. V lost 4 bases to trimming and J lost 4 bases; unmatched junction nucleotides: 7. CDR3 sequence (DNA): TGTGCCAGCAGCCCAAGGACAGGGGGAAGCTATGGCTACACCTTC. Protein sequence: CASSPRTGGSYGYTF. Drawing the rest from reference TRBV5-4 and TRBJ1-2, the complete variable domain is ETGVTQSPTHLIKTRGQQVTLRCSSQSGHNTVSWYQQALGQGPQFIFQYYREEENGRGNFPPRFSGLQFPNYSSELNVNALELDDSALYLCASSPRTGGSYGYTFGSGTRLTVV.

In this sample, this clone turned up a few times. V gene TRBV6-5 combines with J gene TRBJ2-7; a possible D gene is TRBD1 (6 bases). Per germline, CDR1 MNHEY and CDR2 SVGAGI. V was cut by 2 bases and J by 3 bases, with 14 bases left in between. The CDR3 contains 15 residues. CDR3 DNA: TGTGCCAGCAGTTACACCCACCGGACAGTCTACGAGCAGTACTTC. It encodes CASSYTHRTVYEQYF.

The J gene is TRBJ1-3, the V gene TRBV5-6; 10 bases agree with TRBD1. Germline V gives CDR1 SGHDT, CDR2 YYEEEE. J lost 8 bases, V lost 0 bases, and 8 bases had no gene match. The CDR3 is made up of 16 amino acids. The DNA of the CDR3 is TGTGCCAGCAGCTTGGCAGGACAGGGGGATGTGGACACCATATATTTT. It translates to CASSLAGQGDVDTIYF.

This clone was found many times. The J gene is TRBJ2-1, the V gene TRBV6-2 or TRBV6-3, with 11 bases fitting TRBD2. The CDR3 totals 18 residues. J lost 5 bases, V lost 0 bases, and 9 bases had no gene match. Germline CDR1 and CDR2: MNHEY and SVGEGT. CDR3: CASSYSSGLAGGNNEQFF. Here the CDR3 DNA reads TGTGCCAGCAGTTACTCCTCGGGGCTAGCGGGGGGAAACAATGAGCAGTTCTTC.

The gene calls are TRBV19 and TRBJ2-1, with 9 bases matching TRBD1. V was clipped by 3 bases and J by 6 bases; unmatched bases: 15. CDR3 size: 18 residues. Per the germline V gene, CDR1 is LNHDA and CDR2 is SQIVND (reference sequence). CDR3 loop: CASSIEGSGTGSLNEQFF. The CDR3, as DNA: TGTGCCAGTAGTATTGAAGGGTCCGGGACAGGGTCCCTCAATGAGCAGTTCTTC. The entire variable domain, with the rest obtained from reference TRBV19 and TRBJ2-1, is as follows: DGGITQSPKYLFRKEGQNVTLSCEQNLNHDAMYWYRQDPGQGLRLIYYSQIVNDFQKGDIAEGYSVSREKKESFPLTVTSAQKNPTAFYLCASSIEGSGTGSLNEQFFGPGTRLTVL.

The rearrangement uses TRBV5-1 and TRBJ2-1, with 9 bases aligning to TRBD2. Germline V lookup: CDR1 SGHRS, CDR2 YFSETQ. The CDR3 contains 15 residues. V lost 5 bases, J lost 2 bases, and 5 bases stayed unmatched. The CDR3 loop reads CASRYSGRPYNEQFF. The CDR3 DNA sequence: TGCGCCAGCAGGTACAGCGGGAGGCCCTACAATGAGCAGTTCTTC.

The chain joins TRBV25-1 to TRBJ2-3, with 11 bases matching TRBD2. V was clipped by 5 bases and J by 2 bases; unmatched bases: 6. The CDR3 extends over 16 amino acids. The germline V gene encodes CDR1 MGHDK and CDR2 SYGVNS. CDR3 DNA sequence: TGTGCCAGCAGTCCACGACTAGCGGGGTTCACAGATACGCAGTATTTT. It encodes CASSPRLAGFTDTQYF.

This chain joins TRBV5-1 and TRBJ2-3; D not resolved. The V gene's germline CDR1 is SGHRS and CDR2 YFSETQ. Between the trimmed V and J ends, which lost 4 bases and 3 bases, there was a span of 6 bases. The CDR3 extends over 12 amino acids. The CDR3 here is CASSIVTDTQYF. The DNA of the CDR3 is TGCGCCAGCAGCATAGTTACAGATACGCAGTATTTT.

The chain carries TRBV10-3 and TRBJ2-1, with D perhaps matching TRBD2 (6 bases). Deletions cut 10 bases from V and 1 base from J, with 29 bases between. This CDR3 has 19 residues. Germline lookup yields CDR1 ENHRY and CDR2 SYGVKD. The CDR3 DNA is TGTGCCAACTCAGTGGATTTGGCGGGGAGCCCCGGGTCCTACAATGAGCAGTTCTTC. Amino acid sequence: CANSVDLAGSPGSYNEQFF.

The rearrangement uses TRBV29-1 and TRBJ2-3, with TRBD1 matching over 8 bases. CDR3 length: 14 residues. Germline V lookup: CDR1 SQVTM, CDR2 ANQGSEA. J was trimmed by 0 bases and V by 6 bases; bases with no gene match: 5. CDR3 loop: CSVKDRVSTDTQYF. DNA of the CDR3: TGCAGCGTAAAGGACAGGGTTAGCACAGATACGCAGTATTTT.

V gene TRBV7-2 combines with J gene TRBJ2-5; 7 bases match TRBD1. Unmatched junction bases numbered 4, after V lost 5 bases and J lost 1 base. Germline loops: CDR1 SGHTA, CDR2 FQGNSA. The CDR3 length is 14 residues. The CDR3, as DNA: TGTGCCAGCAGCCAAGGACAGGTCCAAGAGACCCAGTACTTC. The encoded protein is CASSQGQVQETQYF.

The chain recombines TRBV7-9 with TRBJ1-1, with D hard to call. This CDR3 contains 14 residues. The V gene's germline CDR1 is SEHNR and CDR2 FQNEAQ (reference sequence). The V end lost 1 base, the J end lost 1 base, and 7 bases lay between the germline ends. The CDR3 DNA follows: TGTGCCAGCAGCTTAGGTTCCGGGAACACTGAAGCTTTCTTT. Protein product: CASSLGSGNTEAFF.

This rearrangement joins TRBV5-1 to TRBJ1-2; D possibly corresponds to TRBD1 (6 bases). The germline V gene encodes CDR1 SGHRS and CDR2 YFSETQ. Trimming took off 4 bases at V and 7 bases at J, with 17 bases between the two ends. The CDR3 is made up of 14 amino acids. The CDR3 loop reads CASSQGGESSGYTF. The CDR3 DNA follows: TGCGCCAGCAGCCAAGGGGGTGAGAGCTCTGGCTACACCTTC.

The rearrangement uses TRBV24-1 and TRBJ2-1, with TRBD2 matching 12 bases. CDR3 length: 15 amino acids. J was trimmed by 9 bases and V by 3 bases; bases with no gene match: 5. Per germline, CDR1 KGHDR and CDR2 SFDVKD. The CDR3 DNA is TGTGCCACCAGTGATCGGGCTAGCGGGAGGGGTGAGCAGTTCTTC. Its protein is CATSDRASGRGEQFF.

V gene TRBV19 combines with J gene TRBJ1-5; TRBD1 agrees at 10 bases. Germline CDR1 LNHDA, CDR2 SQIVND (reference sequence). The junction had 10 bases not matched to a gene; V was cut back by 4 bases and J by 7 bases. The CDR3 is 16 residues long. The CDR3 DNA is TGTGCCAGTAGTACGACAGGGGGCGCGGGGAAGCAGCCCCAGCATTTT. Encoded protein: CASSTTGGAGKQPQHF.

The rearrangement joins TRBV19 to TRBJ1-5; 8 bases are shared with TRBD1. V gave up 3 bases and J gave up 7 bases; unmatched junction bases: 5. In germline, CDR1 is LNHDA, CDR2 SQIVND (reference sequence). The CDR3 extends over 14 amino acids. The CDR3 nucleotides read TGTGCCAGTAGTATTGGGACAGGTGGGCAGCCCCAGCATTTT. It is translated as CASSIGTGGQPQHF. The full variable domain, rest sourced from reference TRBV19 and TRBJ1-5, is DGGITQSPKYLFRKEGQNVTLSCEQNLNHDAMYWYRQDPGQGLRLIYYSQIVNDFQKGDIAEGYSVSREKKESFPLTVTSAQKNPTAFYLCASSIGTGGQPQHFGDGTRLSIL.

This clone was detected only once. V gene TRBV7-6 combines with J gene TRBJ1-2, with D tentatively TRBD1 (5 bases). The CDR3 runs 15 residues. Germline V gene data show CDR1 as SGHVS and CDR2 as FNYEAQ. Trimming took off 1 base at V and 0 bases at J, with 9 bases between the two ends. CDR3 coding DNA: TGTGCCAGCAGCTTAGGACAGCCTACTAACTATGGCTACACCTTC. This codes for CASSLGQPTNYGYTF.

This sequence joins TRBV18 and TRBJ1-2; D is ambiguous. The CDR3 sequence is 13 residues long. Trimming removed 0 bases from V and 4 bases from J, with 6 bases in between. CDR1 and CDR2 (germline): KGHSH, LQKENI. CDR3 in DNA: TGTGCCAGCTCACCACCGAGACTCTATGGCTACACCTTC. Translation: CASSPPRLYGYTF.

This CDR3 reads CASSGQGPSYSPLHF. As DNA, the CDR3 is TGCGCCAGCAGCGGGCAGGGTCCCTCCTATTCACCCCTCCACTTT. The rearrangement uses TRBV4-1 and TRBJ1-6, with a possible D match to TRBD1 (5 bases). The CDR3 runs 15 residues. The germline V gene has CDR1 MGHRA and CDR2 YSYEKL. V gave up 5 bases and J gave up 8 bases, with 16 bases separating them.

This chain links TRBV7-9 with TRBJ1-1; a weak D match, TRBD1 (6 bases). V lost 0 bases and J 4 bases, leaving 9 bases between the germline ends. This CDR3 is 14 amino acids long. The V gene's germline CDR1 is SEHNR and CDR2 FQNEAQ (reference sequence). The CDR3 nucleotides are TGTGCCAGCAGCTTAGCGCAGGGGATCACTGAAGCTTTCTTT. Its translation: CASSLAQGITEAFF.

The rearrangement joins TRBV11-2 to TRBJ1-2; D is perhaps TRBD1 (5 bases). The CDR3 runs to 14 residues. Germline loops: CDR1 SGHAT, CDR2 FQNNGV. V lost 0 bases, J lost 7 bases, and 12 bases lay in between. Here the CDR3 DNA reads TGTGCCAGCAGCTTAGATCGGTCAGGGTCTGGCTACACCTTC. It codes for CASSLDRSGSGYTF.

The chain recombines TRBV4-2 with TRBJ1-1; 9 bases agree with TRBD1. The CDR3 has 15 residues. Germline V gives CDR1 LGHNA, CDR2 YNFKEQ. V was clipped by 4 bases and J by 7 bases; unmatched bases: 10. This CDR3 is CASSPGDREFSEAFF. CDR3 bases: TGTGCCAGCAGCCCGGGGGACAGGGAATTTAGTGAAGCTTTCTTT.

The CDR3 nucleotides read TGCGCCAGCAGCTTGGGACAGAATGAAAAACTGTTTTTT. It translates to CASSLGQNEKLFF. The chain carries TRBV5-1 and TRBJ1-4; possibly TRBD1 for D (5 bases). The CDR3 totals 13 residues. V was cut by 0 bases and J by 5 bases, with 5 bases left in between. Germline loops: CDR1 SGHRS, CDR2 YFSETQ.